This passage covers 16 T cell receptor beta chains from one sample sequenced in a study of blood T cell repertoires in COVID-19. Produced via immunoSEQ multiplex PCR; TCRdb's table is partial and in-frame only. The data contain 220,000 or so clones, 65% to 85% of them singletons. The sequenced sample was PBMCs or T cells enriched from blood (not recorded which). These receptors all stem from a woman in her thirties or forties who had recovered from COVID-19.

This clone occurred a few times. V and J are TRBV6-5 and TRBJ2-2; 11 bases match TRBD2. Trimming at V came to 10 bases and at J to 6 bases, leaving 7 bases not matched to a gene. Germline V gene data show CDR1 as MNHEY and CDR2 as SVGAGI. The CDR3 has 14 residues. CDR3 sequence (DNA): TGTGCCACGAGGGGACTAGCGGACGCCGGGGAGCTGTTTTTT. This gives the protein CATRGLADAGELFF.

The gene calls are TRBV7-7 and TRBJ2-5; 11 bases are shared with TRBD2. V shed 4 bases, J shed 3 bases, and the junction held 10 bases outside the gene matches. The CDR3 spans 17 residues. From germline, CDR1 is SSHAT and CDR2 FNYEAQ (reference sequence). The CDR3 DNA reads TGTGCCAGCAGCTGGGGGGCTGAGACTAGCGGGAAAGAGACCCAGTACTTC. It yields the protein CASSWGAETSGKETQYF.

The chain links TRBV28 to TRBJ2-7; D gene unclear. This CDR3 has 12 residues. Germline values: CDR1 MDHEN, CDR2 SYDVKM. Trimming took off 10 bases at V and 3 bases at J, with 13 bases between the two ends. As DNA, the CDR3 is TGTGCCACCACTTCCCCCTACTACGAGCAGTACTTC. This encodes CATTSPYYEQYF. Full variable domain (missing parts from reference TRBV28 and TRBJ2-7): DVKVTQSSRYLVKRTGEKVFLECVQDMDHENMFWYRQDPGLGLRLIYFSYDVKMKEKGDIPEGYSVSREKKERFSLILESASTNQTSMYLCATTSPYYEQYFGPGTRLTVT.

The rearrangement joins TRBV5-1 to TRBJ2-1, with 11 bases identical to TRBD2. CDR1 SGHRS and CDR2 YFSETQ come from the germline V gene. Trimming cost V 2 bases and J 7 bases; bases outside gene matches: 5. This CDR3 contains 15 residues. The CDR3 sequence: CASSLVAGGSNEQFF. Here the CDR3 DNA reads TGCGCCAGCAGCTTAGTAGCGGGAGGGAGTAATGAGCAGTTCTTC.

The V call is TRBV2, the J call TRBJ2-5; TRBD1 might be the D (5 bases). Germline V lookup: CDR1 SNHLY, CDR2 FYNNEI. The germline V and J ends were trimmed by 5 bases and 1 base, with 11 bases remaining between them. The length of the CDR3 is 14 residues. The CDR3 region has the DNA TGTGCCAGCAGTAGACAGATCGGCCAAGAGACCCAGTACTTC. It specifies CASSRQIGQETQYF.

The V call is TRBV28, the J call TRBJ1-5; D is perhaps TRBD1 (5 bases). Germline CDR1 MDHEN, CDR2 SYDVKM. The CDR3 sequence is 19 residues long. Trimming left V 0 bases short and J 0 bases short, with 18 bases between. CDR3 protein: CASSLWGRLGDYSNQPQHF. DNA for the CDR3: TGTGCCAGCAGTTTATGGGGACGGCTAGGGGACTATAGCAATCAGCCCCAGCATTTT. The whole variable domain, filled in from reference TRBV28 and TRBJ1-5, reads DVKVTQSSRYLVKRTGEKVFLECVQDMDHENMFWYRQDPGLGLRLIYFSYDVKMKEKGDIPEGYSVSREKKERFSLILESASTNQTSMYLCASSLWGRLGDYSNQPQHFGDGTRLSIL.

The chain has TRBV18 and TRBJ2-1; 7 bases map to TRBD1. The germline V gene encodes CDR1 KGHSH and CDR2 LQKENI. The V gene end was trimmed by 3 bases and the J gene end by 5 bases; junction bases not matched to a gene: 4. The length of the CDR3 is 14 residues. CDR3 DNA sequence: TGTGCCAGCTCACCGAGGCAGGGGGACAATGAGCAGTTCTTC. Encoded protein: CASSPRQGDNEQFF. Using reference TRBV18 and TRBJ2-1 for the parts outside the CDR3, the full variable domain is NAGVMQNPRHLVRRRGQEARLRCSPMKGHSHVYWYRQLPEEGLKFMVYLQKENIIDESGMPKERFSAEFPKEGPSILRIQQVVRGDSAAYFCASSPRQGDNEQFFGPGTRLTVL.

CDR3 amino acids: CASNKGLAGGPRYNEQFF. CDR3 coding DNA: TGTGCCAGCAATAAAGGACTAGCGGGAGGGCCAAGGTACAATGAGCAGTTCTTC. The V and J genes are TRBV2 and TRBJ2-1, with 15 positions matching TRBD2. CDR1 is SNHLY, CDR2 FYNNEI, per germline. With 7 bases clipped from V and 4 bases from J, the junction kept 11 bases outside the gene matches. CDR3 length equals 18 residues.

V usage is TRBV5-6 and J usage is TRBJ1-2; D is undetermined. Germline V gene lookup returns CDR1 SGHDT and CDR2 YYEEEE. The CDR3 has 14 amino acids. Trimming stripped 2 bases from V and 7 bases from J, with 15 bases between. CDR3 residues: CASSLSDRDLGYTF. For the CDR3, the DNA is TGTGCCAGCAGCTTAAGCGACCGAGACCTTGGCTACACCTTC.

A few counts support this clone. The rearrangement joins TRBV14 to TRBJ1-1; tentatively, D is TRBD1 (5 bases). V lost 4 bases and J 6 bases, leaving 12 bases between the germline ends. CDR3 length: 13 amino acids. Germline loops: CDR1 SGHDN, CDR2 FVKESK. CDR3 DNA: TGTGCCAGCAGCCTTGGGGGGTACCCTGAAGCTTTCTTT. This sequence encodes CASSLGGYPEAFF.

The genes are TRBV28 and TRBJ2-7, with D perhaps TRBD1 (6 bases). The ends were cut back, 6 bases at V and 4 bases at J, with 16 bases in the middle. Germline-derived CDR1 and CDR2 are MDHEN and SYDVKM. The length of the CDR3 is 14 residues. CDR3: CASSSPGQLYEQYF. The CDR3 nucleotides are TGTGCCAGCAGCTCCCCGGGACAACTGTACGAGCAGTACTTC.

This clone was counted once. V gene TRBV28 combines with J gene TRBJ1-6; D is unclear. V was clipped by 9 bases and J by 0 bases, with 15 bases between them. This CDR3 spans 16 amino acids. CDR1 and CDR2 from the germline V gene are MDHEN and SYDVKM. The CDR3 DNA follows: TGTGCCAGTCGGCCCGAGGGTTACTCCTATAATTCACCCCTCCACTTT. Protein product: CASRPEGYSYNSPLHF.

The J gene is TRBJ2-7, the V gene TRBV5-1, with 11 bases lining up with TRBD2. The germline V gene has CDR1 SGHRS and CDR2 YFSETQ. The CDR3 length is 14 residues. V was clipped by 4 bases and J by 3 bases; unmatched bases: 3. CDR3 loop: CASSGTSGSYEQYF. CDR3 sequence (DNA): TGCGCCAGCAGCGGTACTAGCGGGAGCTACGAGCAGTACTTC.

The chain's CDR3 is CASSVPPYAQYF. The DNA for the CDR3 is TGTGCCAGCAGCGTTCCCCCTTATGCGCAGTATTTT. The V and J genes are TRBV28 and TRBJ2-3; D ambiguous. Germline CDR1 reads MDHEN; CDR2 reads SYDVKM. Trimming removed 6 bases from V and 10 bases from J, with 14 bases in between. The CDR3 is made up of 12 amino acids. The whole variable domain, remainder taken from reference TRBV28 and TRBJ2-3, is DVKVTQSSRYLVKRTGEKVFLECVQDMDHENMFWYRQDPGLGLRLIYFSYDVKMKEKGDIPEGYSVSREKKERFSLILESASTNQTSMYLCASSVPPYAQYFGPGTRLTVL.

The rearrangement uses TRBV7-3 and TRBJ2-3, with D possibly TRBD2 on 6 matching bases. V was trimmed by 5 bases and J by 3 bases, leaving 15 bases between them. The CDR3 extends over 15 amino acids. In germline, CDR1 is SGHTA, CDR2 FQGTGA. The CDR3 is CASSLSPGRTDTQYF. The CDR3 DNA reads TGTGCCAGCAGCCTAAGTCCAGGGAGGACAGATACGCAGTATTTT.

DNA for the CDR3: TGTGCCAGCAGTTATGATCTAGCGAGCTCCACAGATACGCAGTATTTT. As protein: CASSYDLASSTDTQYF. This chain links TRBV5-4 with TRBJ2-3, with D maybe TRBD2 (6 bases). Trimming took off 5 bases at V and 2 bases at J, with 18 bases between the two ends. The CDR3 is 16 amino acids. Germline CDR1 is SGHNT and CDR2 is YYREEE (reference sequence).